The 19 T cell receptor beta chains below were found in one sample sequenced in a study of shared clonotypes between healthy human individuals. Repertoires were generated with immunoSEQ multiplex PCR, while TCRdb's copy carries only in-frame clones and drops some. Altogether fewer than 550,000 clones are present, 60% to 80% being singletons, with the ten largest covering roughly an eighth. Sequencing was carried out using PBMCs. These receptor sequences come from a woman aged 40-49 years in good health. Some clones in this sample may be carry-over from other donors' samples.

CDR3 residues: CASSPPGSRETQYF. The CDR3 nucleotides are TGTGCCAGCAGCCCTCCCGGGTCTCGAGAGACCCAGTACTTC. The chain recombines TRBV5-4 with TRBJ2-5; unclear D gene. The CDR3 runs to 14 residues. V was cut by 4 bases and J by 4 bases, with 14 bases left in between. Looked up from germline, CDR1 is SGHNT and CDR2 is YYREEE (reference sequence).

The chain links TRBV2 to TRBJ1-5; no clear D. The CDR3 spans 15 residues. Germline V gene sequence: CDR1 SNHLY, CDR2 FYNNEI. Trimming took 8 bases from V and 0 from J, leaving 14 bases between them. The CDR3 DNA is TGTGCCAGCGGTAAGACATCAGATAGCAATCAGCCCCAGCATTTT. Its translation: CASGKTSDSNQPQHF.

The J gene is TRBJ2-5, the V gene TRBV5-1; TRBD2 aligns across 14 bases. The CDR3 sequence is 17 residues long. CDR1 is SGHRS and CDR2 is YFSETQ in the germline V gene. Unmatched junction bases numbered 9, after V lost 4 bases and J lost 4 bases. In DNA form, the CDR3 reads TGCGCCAGCAGCCCGACTAGCGGGAGGGCCTTCGTAGAGACCCAGTACTTC. Translating it yields CASSPTSGRAFVETQYF.

This chain links TRBV5-8 with TRBJ2-1, with D unclear. Per germline, CDR1 SGHTS and CDR2 YDEGEE. The CDR3 loop spans 13 amino acids. The germline V and J ends were trimmed by 4 bases and 6 bases, with 11 bases remaining between them. The chain's CDR3 is CASSPHGPNEQFF. Here the CDR3 DNA reads TGTGCCAGCAGCCCCCACGGGCCCAATGAGCAGTTCTTC.

Details on this clone: The conserved closing phenylalanine or tryptophan is absent in this CDR3, likely reflecting a read error. The chain uses TRBV30 and TRBJ1-2; D is perhaps TRBD1 (5 bases). Trimming shortened V by 5 bases and J by 2 bases, and 6 bases separated the two germline ends. CDR1 and CDR2 (germline): GTSNPN, SVGIG (reference sequence). The CDR3 contains 11 residues. DNA of the CDR3: TGTGCCTGGTGGGGGAACTATGGCTACACCCTC. As protein: CAWWGNYGYTL.

The chain links TRBV7-2 to TRBJ1-4; TRBD1 is a possible D gene (5 bases). This CDR3 contains 12 residues. With 4 bases removed from V and 10 bases from J, the gap between germline ends came to 10 bases. CDR1 and CDR2 from the germline V gene are SGHTA and FQGNSA. In DNA, the CDR3 is TGTGCCAGCAGCTCGACAGACGGAAAACTGTTTTTT. Translation gives CASSSTDGKLFF.

The CDR3 spells CASSVLGGRSNTGELFF. CDR3 nucleotides: TGTGCCAGCAGCGTGCTTGGAGGGCGATCGAACACCGGGGAGCTGTTTTTT. The chain is built from TRBV5-4 and TRBJ2-2, with D perhaps TRBD2 (6 bases). Trimming removed 4 bases from V and 0 bases from J, with 16 bases in between. The germline V gene encodes CDR1 SGHNT and CDR2 YYREEE (reference sequence). The CDR3 consists of 17 residues.

This clone appeared once. The chain carries TRBV18 and TRBJ2-3; 7 nucleotides agree with TRBD1. The V and J ends lost 2 bases and 4 bases, in that order; junction bases with no gene match: 3. There are 14 residues in the CDR3. Germline loops: CDR1 KGHSH, CDR2 LQKENI. This CDR3 reads CASSPRQGSDTQYF. The CDR3 DNA is TGTGCCAGCTCACCAAGACAGGGATCAGATACGCAGTATTTT. Full variable domain (rest looked up from reference TRBV18 and TRBJ2-3): NAGVMQNPRHLVRRRGQEARLRCSPMKGHSHVYWYRQLPEEGLKFMVYLQKENIIDESGMPKERFSAEFPKEGPSILRIQQVVRGDSAAYFCASSPRQGSDTQYFGPGTRLTVL.

The chain has TRBV28 and TRBJ2-2, with D perhaps TRBD1 (5 bases). The CDR3 runs to 18 residues. The V end lost 4 bases, the J end lost 2 bases, and 20 bases lay between the germline ends. Germline CDR1 reads MDHEN; CDR2 reads SYDVKM. This CDR3 reads CASSSPTATSYNTGELFF. CDR3 DNA sequence: TGTGCCAGCAGTTCGCCGACAGCCACCAGCTATAACACCGGGGAGCTGTTTTTT.

This rearrangement joins TRBV7-3 to TRBJ2-1, with unresolved D. Germline V gene lookup returns CDR1 SGHTA and CDR2 FQGTGA. The CDR3 is made up of 15 amino acids. Trimming took off 5 bases at V and 5 bases at J, with 16 bases between the two ends. CDR3 bases: TGTGCCAGCAGCCCCCCGTCAGCCCGGGACAATGAGCAGTTCTTC. Translation gives CASSPPSARDNEQFF.

The chain couples TRBV18 to TRBJ2-7; tentatively, D is TRBD1 (5 bases). Germline CDR1 reads KGHSH; CDR2 reads LQKENI. V lost 2 bases and J lost 6, with 17 bases in between. The length of the CDR3 is 15 residues. Here the CDR3 DNA reads TGTGCCAGCTCACCAACCCCAGCCAGAGACAGCGAGCAGTACTTC. It translates to CASSPTPARDSEQYF.

The chain carries TRBV2 and TRBJ2-7; 11 nucleotides line up with TRBD2. With 5 bases clipped from V and 0 bases from J, the junction kept 3 bases outside the gene matches. CDR3 length equals 15 residues. Germline assignment: CDR1 SNHLY and CDR2 FYNNEI. Here the CDR3 DNA reads TGTGCCAGCAGTCGGGGACTAGCGGCCTCCTACGAGCAGTACTTC. This sequence encodes CASSRGLAASYEQYF.

The chain recombines TRBV5-1 with TRBJ2-5; D possibly corresponds to TRBD1 (5 bases). CDR1 and CDR2 from the germline V gene are SGHRS and YFSETQ. V lost 0 bases, J lost 0 bases, and 9 bases lay in between. This CDR3 comprises 15 residues. The CDR3 nucleotides read TGCGCCAGCAGCTTGGGGTCAGGGAACCAAGAGACCCAGTACTTC. Residues: CASSLGSGNQETQYF.

A remark on this clone: Different DNA sequences within this sample yield the same CDR3. The chain has TRBV7-9 and TRBJ2-5, with unresolved D. V dropped 5 bases and J dropped 3 bases, with 4 bases sitting between them. Germline V gene lookup returns CDR1 SEHNR and CDR2 FQNEAQ (reference sequence). CDR3 length: 11 amino acids. The CDR3 coding sequence is TGTGCCAGCAGCCCCAAAGAGACCCAGTACTTC. Translation: CASSPKETQYF.

This rearrangement joins TRBV28 to TRBJ1-6; D gene ambiguous. The V and J ends lost 3 bases and 12 bases respectively, with 9 bases between them. CDR1 and CDR2 from the germline V gene are MDHEN and SYDVKM. This CDR3 is built from 12 residues. The CDR3, as DNA: TGTGCCAGCAGTTTGCGGGCAGTACCCCTCCACTTT. Amino acid sequence: CASSLRAVPLHF.

The chain carries TRBV28 and TRBJ2-1; D assignment may be TRBD1 or TRBD2 (6 bases each). V dropped 6 bases and J dropped 9 bases, with 12 bases sitting between them. Germline V gives CDR1 MDHEN, CDR2 SYDVKM. The CDR3 runs 12 residues. CDR3 residues: CASSTQGLEQFF. The CDR3 nucleotides are TGTGCCAGCAGCACACAGGGACTTGAGCAGTTCTTC.

The CDR3, as DNA: TGTGCCAGTAGTCTAAGCCTTACGGCCAATGAGCAGTTCTTC. This gives the protein CASSLSLTANEQFF. This chain links TRBV19 with TRBJ2-1; no clear D gene. Trimming stripped 5 bases from V and 6 bases from J, with 14 bases between. This CDR3 is built from 14 residues. Germline CDR1 LNHDA, CDR2 SQIVND (reference sequence).

Comment on this clone: Other nucleotide sequences in the sample specify the same CDR3. The gene calls are TRBV7-2 and TRBJ1-2; no definite D call. There are 12 residues in the CDR3. V gave up 2 bases and J gave up 4 bases, with 5 bases separating them. From germline, CDR1 is SGHTA and CDR2 FQGNSA. The chain's CDR3 is CASSLSGYGYTF. The CDR3 region has the DNA TGTGCCAGCAGCTTAAGTGGCTATGGCTACACCTTC.

This clone was counted once. Other DNA sequences in the same sample also yield this CDR3. This chain uses TRBV7-9 with TRBJ2-6; no reliable D call. The CDR3 sequence is 14 residues long. V lost 6 bases to trimming and J lost 0 bases, with 6 bases between them. The germline V gene encodes CDR1 SEHNR and CDR2 FQNEAQ (reference sequence). The DNA for the CDR3 is TGTGCCAGCAGTCTGGACTCTGGGGCCAACGTCCTGACTTTC. It yields the protein CASSLDSGANVLTF.